Below, 5 T cell receptor beta chains from the same sample are listed, as sequenced in a study of T cells after yellow fever vaccination. Each CDR3 protein is one row after TCRdb ran MiXCR on the 5' RACE reads. The sample contains 500,000 to 650,000 distinct CDR3 sequences, about 12% of which appear only once. Here the sequenced sample was PBMCs, taken on the day of the yellow fever booster vaccination. These TCRs come from a man aged 25-40 years who received the YFV17D yellow fever vaccine.

This clonotype came up a few times. The rearrangement joins TRBV20-1 to TRBJ1-1; D gene uncertain. Germline V gene sequence: CDR1 DFQATT, CDR2 SNEGSKA (reference sequence). V lost 5 bases to trimming and J lost 1 base, with 11 bases between them. The CDR3 has 13 residues. CDR3 residues: CSARGAGNTEAFF. In nucleotides, the CDR3 is TGCAGTGCTCGGGGTGCGGGGAACACTGAAGCTTTCTTT.

This chain connects TRBV3-1 to TRBJ2-7; TRBD2 matches 9 bases. Germline values: CDR1 LGHDT, CDR2 YNNKEL (reference sequence). Trimming cost V 4 bases and J 6 bases; bases outside gene matches: 7. The CDR3 has 14 amino acids. The CDR3 DNA sequence: TGTGCCAGCAGCCTAGCGGGAGTCTTAAGCGAGCAGTACTTC. This sequence encodes CASSLAGVLSEQYF.

The chain combines TRBV12-3 or TRBV12-4 with TRBJ1-5; no definite D call. This CDR3 has 13 amino acids. Trimming took 5 bases from V and 5 from J, leaving 10 bases between them. For the CDR3, the DNA is TGTGCCAGCAGTATCCAGAGGGATCAGCCCCAGCATTTT. Translated: CASSIQRDQPQHF.

In its sample, this clonotype was seen a few times. This chain joins TRBV18 and TRBJ2-7, with a possible D match to TRBD2 (6 bases). The CDR3 extends over 14 amino acids. Germline V lookup: CDR1 KGHSH, CDR2 LQKENI. V was cut by 5 bases and J by 7 bases, with 18 bases left in between. The CDR3 is CASSSIGGDGEQYF. CDR3 nucleotides: TGTGCCAGCTCATCGATCGGCGGGGACGGGGAGCAGTACTTC.

This chain connects TRBV4-3 to TRBJ1-1, with D uncertain. Trimming shortened V by 0 bases and J by 1 base, and 9 bases separated the two germline ends. CDR3 length: 15 amino acids. The germline CDR1 and CDR2 sequences are LGHNA and YSLEER. The CDR3, as DNA: TGCGCCAGCAGCCAAGAACTCACAGCGAACACTGAAGCTTTCTTT. Amino acid sequence: CASSQELTANTEAFF.